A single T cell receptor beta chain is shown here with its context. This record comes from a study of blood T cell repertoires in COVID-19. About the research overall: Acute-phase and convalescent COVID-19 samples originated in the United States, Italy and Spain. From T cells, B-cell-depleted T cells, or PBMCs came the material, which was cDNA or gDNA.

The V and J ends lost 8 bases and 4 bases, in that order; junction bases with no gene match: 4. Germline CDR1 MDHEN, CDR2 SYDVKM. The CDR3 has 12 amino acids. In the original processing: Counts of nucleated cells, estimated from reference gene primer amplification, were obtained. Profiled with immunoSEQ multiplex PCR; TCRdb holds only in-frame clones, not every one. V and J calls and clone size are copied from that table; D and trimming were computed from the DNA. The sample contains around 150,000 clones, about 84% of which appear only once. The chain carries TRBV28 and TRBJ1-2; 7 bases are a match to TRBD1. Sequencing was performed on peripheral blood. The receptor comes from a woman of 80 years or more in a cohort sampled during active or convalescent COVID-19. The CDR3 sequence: CASEQGLYGYTF. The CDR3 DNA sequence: TGTGCCAGCGAACAGGGGCTCTATGGCTACACCTTC.